This paragraph covers one T cell receptor (beta chain) sequence. The CDR3 has 13 residues. Germline CDR1 reads LGHDT; CDR2 reads YNNKEL (reference sequence). V was pared by 1 base and J by 10 bases, with 11 bases between. The entry originates in a study of response to subunit inactivated influenza vaccine. MiXCR was run by TCRdb on the RT-PCR reads, yielding one entry per CDR3 protein. The sample lists roughly 500,000 distinct CDR3 sequences; around 25% were seen once. In addition, the sample was reused for a study of T cells expressing NK-cell markers. That study adds: For TCR beta, cDNA was produced by 5'RACE template switching with UMIs. Investigators obtained TCR beta repertoires from sorted CD3+CD56+NKG2C+, CD3+CD56+NKG2C- and CD3+CD56-NKG2C+ T cells. Dominant NKG2C+ clonotype frequencies of 1.0-7.0% of CD8+ T cells were measured in six or seven donors. Expanded NKG2C+ T cell clones had unclear HCMV specificity.

The V call is TRBV3-1, the J call TRBJ2-1; TRBD1 is a possible D gene (6 bases). The sequence was obtained from a middle-aged man who received an inactivated influenza vaccine. Material: CD4+ T cells sorted from PBMCs, obtained about 13 days after vaccination. CDR3 in amino acids: CASSQATGTEQFF. The CDR3 DNA is TGTGCCAGCAGCCAAGCGACAGGAACCGAGCAGTTCTTC.